The rows below give T cell receptor beta chains drawn from one sample of a study of shared clonotypes between healthy human individuals. Sequencing used immunoSEQ multiplex PCR; TCRdb keeps in-frame clones, though not all of them. This sample yields about 2 million clones, of which about 95% are seen a single time; 1.2% belongs to the top ten. The sequenced material came from naive CD8+ T cells sorted from blood. The receptors were sampled from a man younger than 35 in good health. Each CDR3 is given with its conserved first and last residue. Fields, in order: clone size, V gene, D gene, J gene, CDR3 protein, CDR3 DNA. The D gene is left open where the match is weak. Clone size appears in some rows only: once, few, many, or a class for an expanded clone.

>-|TRBV9|-|TRBJ2-3
CASSVLSGLTDTQYF
TGTGCCAGCAGCGTACTTAGCGGACTCACAGATACGCAGTATTTT
>once|TRBV7-9|TRBD2|TRBJ2-1
CASSGTSGYNEQFF
TGTGCCAGCAGCGGTACTAGCGGGTACAATGAGCAGTTCTTC
>-|TRBV5-4|TRBD2|TRBJ2-1
CASSLRAGSNEQFF
TGTGCCAGCAGCTTAAGAGCGGGGTCCAATGAGCAGTTCTTC
>-|TRBV7-9|-|TRBJ1-1
CASSFTEGGTEAFF
TGTGCCAGCAGCTTTACGGAAGGGGGCACTGAAGCTTTCTTT
>-|TRBV7-9|-|TRBJ2-2
CASSSPAGELFF
TGTGCCAGCAGCTCCCCTGCTGGGGAGCTGTTTTTT
>-|TRBV5-1|-|TRBJ1-1
CASSLDRTNTEAFF
TGCGCCAGCAGCTTGGATCGAACGAACACTGAAGCTTTCTTT
>-|TRBV6-5|-|TRBJ2-3
CASNAFGEDTQYF
TGTGCCAGCAATGCGTTCGGAGAGGATACGCAGTATTTT
>once|TRBV12-5|TRBD1|TRBJ2-4
CASGSGQGADIQYF
TGTGCTAGTGGTTCAGGACAGGGGGCGGACATTCAGTACTTC
>-|TRBV4-3|TRBD2|TRBJ2-2
CASSQDRWTGGPFGELFF
TGCGCCAGCAGCCAAGATCGCTGGACGGGAGGGCCATTCGGGGAGCTGTTTTTT
>-|TRBV7-9|-|TRBJ1-2
CASSFFTGSNGYTF
TGTGCCAGCAGCTTTTTTACAGGGTCAAATGGCTACACCTTC